The present entry profiles one T cell receptor beta chain with its context. V was trimmed by 10 bases and J by 1 base, leaving 21 bases between them. The CDR3 runs 16 residues. Germline CDR1 SNHLY, CDR2 FYNNEI. This entry belongs to a study of blood T cell repertoires in COVID-19. The overall study: PBMCs, B-cell-depleted T cells, or T cells were the source of the cDNA or gDNA that made up the material.

Authors' data handling: Cell counts per sample came from amplifying reference gene primers. Generated by immunoSEQ multiplex PCR, the TCRdb table keeps only in-frame clones and is missing some. The V and J calls and clone size were taken over from that table, and D and trimming were inferred from the DNA. The sample shows roughly 160,000 clones, around 88% of them seen only once. This rearrangement joins TRBV2 to TRBJ2-3; a weak D match, TRBD1 (8 bases). This clonotype was obtained from a woman in her 70s who had recovered from COVID-19. The specimen sequenced was peripheral blood. The CDR3 protein is CATTGGAGVGTDTQYF. The DNA of the CDR3 is TGTGCCACCACAGGGGGGGCGGGAGTGGGCACAGATACGCAGTATTTT.